This T cell receptor (beta chain) was sequenced during a study of T cells in Graves' hyperthyroidism and ophthalmopathy. Study summary: Once the initial diagnosis was made, peripheral blood was obtained before any treatment. Regarding the study as a whole: Most thyroid-expanded clonotypes above 0.001 were also found in blood. A model of 13 V-J pairs discriminated ophthalmopathy from stable hyperthyroidism.

Authors of the study amplified TCR beta CDR3 regions from RNA transcripts. Researchers ran a first-round RT-PCR on the TCR CDR3 using the HTBI primer set. Each CDR3 protein is one row after TCRdb ran MiXCR on the multiplex PCR reads. The repertoire consists of around 360,000 distinct CDR3 sequences, with over 12% occurring once and the leading ten covering around 20%. Only one count was recorded for this clonotype. Its specificity is not known. The material sequenced was blood. The clonotype was recovered from a woman aged 55-69 years with Graves' ophthalmopathy.

The CDR3 DNA follows: TGTGCCAGCAGGACCTCAGTGGCGGGGAGCACAGATACGCAGTATTTT. It specifies CASRTSVAGSTDTQYF. This sequence joins TRBV25-1 and TRBJ2-3; possibly TRBD2 for D (6 bases). The CDR3 is 16 amino acids. In germline, CDR1 is MGHDK, CDR2 SYGVNS. Between the trimmed V and J ends, which lost 6 bases and 0 bases, there was a span of 16 bases.